The rows below give T cell receptor beta chains drawn from one sample of a study of T cell responses to AZD1222 COVID-19 vaccine. Here immunoSEQ multiplex PCR was the method, and the copy in TCRdb shows in-frame clones only, minus some. The data show 100,000 to 140,000 clones, roughly 89% seen once. Sequencing used peripheral blood, obtained on day 0 of AZD1222 vaccination. The source is an adult in good health. The CDR3 runs from the conserved cysteine through the conserved F or W. D genes are given only for firm matches. Clone size is stated in some rows and not others, as once, few, many or a class when expanded.

.,TRBV20-1,TRBJ2-1,TRBD2,CSASSAGGPSYNEQFF,TGCAGTGCTAGTTCGGCGGGGGGGCCGAGCTACAATGAGCAGTTCTTC
.,TRBV29-1,TRBJ1-1,TRBD1,CSVEVTQGGTEAFF,TGCAGCGTTGAAGTAACGCAGGGGGGGACTGAAGCTTTCTTT
.,TRBV9,TRBJ2-5,TRBD2,CASSSHPLAGEETQYF,TGTGCCAGCAGCTCCCACCCGCTAGCGGGGGAGGAGACCCAGTACTTC
.,TRBV5-1,TRBJ2-6,.,CASSLEGAHSSGANVLTF,TGCGCCAGCAGCTTGGAAGGGGCCCACAGCTCTGGGGCCAACGTCCTGACTTTC
.,TRBV29-1,TRBJ1-5,.,CSVYYGANQPQHF,TGCAGCGTTTATTATGGGGCTAATCAGCCCCAGCATTTT
.,TRBV19,TRBJ1-1,.,CASRLGWGASTEAFF,TGTGCCAGTAGGCTCGGATGGGGGGCTTCCACTGAAGCTTTCTTT
.,TRBV30,TRBJ2-3,.,CAWGTLIRGPDTQYF,TGTGCCTGGGGGACTTTAATCCGGGGGCCAGATACGCAGTATTTT
once,TRBV15,TRBJ1-2,.,CATSRDGRGDGYTF,TGTGCCACCAGCAGAGATGGCAGGGGAGATGGCTACACCTTC
.,TRBV14,TRBJ1-3,.,CASSQDIFGRTARSGNTIYF,TGTGCCAGCAGCCAAGATATATTTGGAAGGACAGCACGCTCTGGAAACACCATATATTTT
few,TRBV4-3,TRBJ2-1,TRBD2,CASSQDRGGLNEQFF,TGCGCCAGCAGCCAAGACCGGGGGGGCCTGAATGAGCAGTTCTTC
.,TRBV7-2,TRBJ2-1,.,CASSLVIGRTRNNEQFF,TGTGCCAGCAGCTTAGTCATCGGTAGAACAAGAAACAATGAGCAGTTCTTC
.,TRBV4-3,TRBJ1-1,.,CASSQDIGYTEAFF,TGCGCCAGCAGCCAAGATATTGGGTACACTGAAGCTTTCTTT
.,TRBV28,TRBJ2-3,.,CASSSTSTSTDTQYF,TGTGCCAGCAGTTCCACTAGCACTAGCACAGATACGCAGTATTTT
.,TRBV6-1,TRBJ2-6,.,CASSEVMGVGANVLTF,TGTGCCAGCAGTGAAGTTATGGGGGTTGGGGCCAACGTCCTGACTTTC
.,TRBV29-1,TRBJ1-3,.,CSVTAFLGNTIYF,TGCAGCGTCACAGCATTTCTGGGAAACACCATATATTTT
.,TRBV6-4,TRBJ1-2,.,CASSSGNYGYTF,TGTGCCAGCAGTTCAGGGAACTATGGCTACACCTTC
.,TRBV6-1,TRBJ1-2,.,CASSEAGPRLYGYTF,TGTGCCAGCAGTGAAGCGGGACCGAGACTCTATGGCTACACCTTC
.,TRBV6-2/TRBV6-3,TRBJ2-7,.,CASSYPYSYEQYF,TGTGCCAGCAGTTACCCATACTCTTACGAGCAGTACTTC
.,TRBV5-6,TRBJ2-7,TRBD1,CASSPGTGVSYEQYF,TGTGCCAGCAGCCCCGGGACAGGGGTTTCCTACGAGCAGTACTTC
.,TRBV2,TRBJ2-4,.,CASSDLGAVAKNIQYF,TGTGCCAGCAGTGACCTGGGAGCTGTAGCCAAAAACATTCAGTACTTC
once,TRBV7-2,TRBJ2-3,.,CASSSQISHTDTQYF,TGTGCCAGCAGCTCGCAAATTAGCCACACAGATACGCAGTATTTT
.,TRBV6-4,TRBJ2-3,TRBD2,CASSEEASGVTDTQYF,TGTGCCAGCAGTGAAGAAGCTAGCGGGGTAACAGATACGCAGTATTTT
.,TRBV6-5,TRBJ2-1,.,CASTWLAGLNEQFF,TGTGCCAGCACATGGTTGGCGGGGCTAAATGAGCAGTTCTTC
.,TRBV11-1,TRBJ2-1,.,CASGPSRGQIGQFF,TGTGCCAGCGGCCCCTCACGGGGTCAGATTGGGCAGTTCTTC
.,TRBV6-2/TRBV6-3,TRBJ2-7,.,CASSRDGEQYF,TGTGCCAGCAGTAGGGACGGCGAGCAGTACTTC
.,TRBV7-2,TRBJ1-4,.,CASSLLGFNEKLFF,TGTGCCAGCAGCTTACTGGGTTTTAATGAAAAACTGTTTTTT
.,TRBV11-2,TRBJ2-2,.,CATRRGTGELFF,TGTGCCACCCGCAGAGGCACCGGGGAGCTGTTTTTT